These T cell receptor beta chains were read from a single sample in a study of cytomegalovirus exposure and HLA in healthy donors. Repertoires were generated with immunoSEQ multiplex PCR, while TCRdb's copy carries only in-frame clones and drops some. Of about 130,000 clones listed, around 90% are singletons. Source material: PBMCs. These TCRs come from a woman aged 25 to 39 in good health and CMV-seropositive. Each CDR3 is given with its conserved first and last residue. D genes are given only for firm matches. Size tells how often a clone was seen (once, few, many) or the class of an expanded clone, and some rows leave it out.

D gene	V gene	clone size	J gene	CDR3 protein	CDR3 DNA
TRBD2	TRBV28	-	TRBJ2-1	CASSPGLAGASYNEQFF	TGTGCCAGCAGTCCGGGACTAGCGGGAGCCTCCTACAATGAGCAGTTCTTC
TRBD1	TRBV6-6	-	TRBJ2-4	CASSYKKKDRGNIQYF	TGTGCCAGCAGTTACAAAAAAAAGGACAGGGGAAACATTCAGTACTTC
-	TRBV6-5	-	TRBJ2-3	CASRGLITDTQYF	TGTGCCAGTCGCGGGCTGATCACAGATACGCAGTATTTT
TRBD1	TRBV6-6	once	TRBJ2-7	CASTLVGQGAYEQYF	TGTGCCAGCACCCTCGTAGGGCAGGGGGCCTACGAGCAGTACTTC
-	TRBV6-1	-	TRBJ2-6	CASIEGGSGANVLTF	TGTGCCAGCATCGAAGGGGGTTCTGGGGCCAACGTCCTGACTTTC
-	TRBV19	-	TRBJ1-2	CASSMTGGRGYTF	TGTGCCAGTAGTATGACGGGGGGTCGTGGCTACACCTTC
-	TRBV2	-	TRBJ1-3	CASSEGRSSGNTIYF	TGTGCCAGCAGTGAAGGCAGGTCTTCTGGAAACACCATATATTTT
TRBD1	TRBV2	few	TRBJ1-2	CARTRQGGGYTF	TGTGCCAGAACTCGACAGGGCGGTGGCTACACCTTC
TRBD2	TRBV5-4	-	TRBJ2-2	CASSSGLAGGPVGELFF	TGTGCCAGCAGCTCTGGACTAGCGGGGGGGCCGGTCGGGGAGCTGTTTTTT
TRBD1	TRBV28	once	TRBJ1-1	CASSPGGFAEAFF	TGTGCCAGCAGTCCAGGGGGGTTCGCTGAAGCTTTCTTT
TRBD2	TRBV7-2	-	TRBJ2-7	CASSKGPGGNYEQYF	TGTGCCAGCAGCAAGGGTCCGGGGGGGAACTACGAGCAGTACTTC
-	TRBV5-3	few	TRBJ2-7	CARSLVIASSYEQYF	TGTGCCAGAAGCTTGGTTATAGCCAGCTCCTACGAGCAGTACTTC
-	TRBV2	-	TRBJ1-2	CASSPGGFLGGYTF	TGTGCCAGCAGCCCAGGAGGGTTCTTAGGTGGCTACACCTTC
TRBD2	TRBV7-2	once	TRBJ2-2	CASSLYRLAGSTGELFF	TGTGCCAGCAGCTTATACCGACTAGCGGGTAGCACCGGGGAGCTGTTTTTT
-	TRBV6-6	-	TRBJ1-4	CASSAPRGEKLFF	TGTGCCAGCAGTGCCCCCAGGGGTGAAAAACTGTTTTTT
TRBD2	TRBV27	-	TRBJ2-2	CASSFDSGLAANTGELFF	TGTGCCAGCAGCTTTGATTCGGGACTAGCGGCTAACACCGGGGAGCTGTTTTTT
TRBD2	TRBV19	once	TRBJ2-1	CASRPSGSITEQFF	TGTGCCAGTAGGCCTAGCGGGAGTATCACTGAGCAGTTCTTC
TRBD2	TRBV6-1	-	TRBJ2-5	CASSEWGGPGSGQETQYF	TGTGCCAGCAGTGAATGGGGGGGACCCGGGTCGGGCCAAGAGACCCAGTACTTC
TRBD1	TRBV19	once	TRBJ1-2	CASSPWDSYGYTF	TGTGCCAGTAGTCCCTGGGACAGCTATGGCTACACCTTC
TRBD1	TRBV7-2	-	TRBJ1-5	CASSPQGGPNQPQHF	TGTGCCAGCAGCCCCCAAGGGGGCCCCAATCAGCCCCAGCATTTT
TRBD1	TRBV18	-	TRBJ1-3	CASSPGQGAGNTIYF	TGTGCCAGCTCACCCGGACAGGGGGCTGGAAACACCATATATTTT
-	TRBV2	-	TRBJ1-6	CASSPRAGSPLHF	TGTGCCAGCAGTCCCCGGGCGGGATCACCCCTCCACTTT
-	TRBV4-1	-	TRBJ2-7	CASSQAPGSGEQYF	TGCGCCAGCAGCCAAGCACCCGGGAGTGGCGAGCAGTACTTC
TRBD1	TRBV28	-	TRBJ2-7	CASSLAGGRGYEQYF	TGTGCCAGCAGTTTAGCAGGGGGCAGGGGGTACGAGCAGTACTTC
-	TRBV18	-	TRBJ2-5	CASSPLGDTQGTQYF	TGTGCCAGCTCACCCCTGGGGGACACTCAAGGGACCCAGTACTTC
-	TRBV2	-	TRBJ2-3	CASSERQAGRSPDTQYF	TGTGCCAGCAGTGAACGCCAGGCGGGACGGTCCCCAGATACGCAGTATTTT